The TCR beta chain described here comes from a study of beta chain features in type 1 diabetes. Study-wide results and limits: Shorter TCRB CDR3s, moderately but significantly so, marked every one of the four CD4+ subsets in Type 1 diabetes patients.

The V gene's germline CDR1 is SGDLS and CDR2 YYNGEE. CDR3 length: 15 residues. V was clipped by 4 bases and J by 6 bases, with 16 bases between them. In regard to this clone: Its antigen is not known.

Expressed TCRB transcripts were sequenced because the isolated RNA had all been reverse transcribed beforehand. Method: immunoSEQ multiplex PCR; TCRdb's copy keeps in-frame clones and lacks some. Of about 160,000 clones in the sample, approximately 8.8% were seen once. Sequenced input: central memory CD4+ T cells from blood. The TCR was taken from a young woman with type 1 diabetes. V and J are TRBV9 and TRBJ2-2, with D perhaps matching TRBD2 (6 bases). DNA of the CDR3: TGTGCCAGCAGCCCCTCGACTAGAGTGGCCGGGGAGCTGTTTTTT. Encoded protein: CASSPSTRVAGELFF.